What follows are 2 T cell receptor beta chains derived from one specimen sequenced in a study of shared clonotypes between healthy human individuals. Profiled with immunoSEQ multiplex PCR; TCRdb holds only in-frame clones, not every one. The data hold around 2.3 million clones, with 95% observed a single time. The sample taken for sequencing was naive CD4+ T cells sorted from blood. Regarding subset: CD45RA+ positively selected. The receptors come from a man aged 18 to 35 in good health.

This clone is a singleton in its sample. The CDR3 nucleotides read TGTGCCAGCAGTGAAGCGACGGGCAGGTATGGCTACACCTTC. Its translation: CASSEATGRYGYTF. This chain joins TRBV2 and TRBJ1-2; D uncertain. Germline loops: CDR1 SNHLY, CDR2 FYNNEI. CDR3 length: 14 amino acids. Trimming left V 0 bases short and J 5 bases short, with 10 bases between.

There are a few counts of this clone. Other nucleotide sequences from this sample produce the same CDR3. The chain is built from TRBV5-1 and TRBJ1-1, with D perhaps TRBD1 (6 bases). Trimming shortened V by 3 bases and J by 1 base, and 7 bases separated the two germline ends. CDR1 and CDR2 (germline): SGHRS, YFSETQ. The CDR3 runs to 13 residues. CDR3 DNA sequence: TGCGCCAGCAGCTCACAGGGGAACACTGAAGCTTTCTTT. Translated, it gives CASSSQGNTEAFF.